The 16 T cell receptor beta chains below were found in one sample sequenced in a study of blood T cell repertoires in COVID-19. Here immunoSEQ multiplex PCR was the method, and the copy in TCRdb shows in-frame clones only, minus some. Among fewer than 700,000 clones listed, about 89% were seen once. Material for sequencing was peripheral blood. These receptors originate from a woman aged 50 to 60 with COVID-19, enrolled during active disease.

As for this clone: Within the sample, other DNA sequences also encode this same CDR3. V gene TRBV27 combines with J gene TRBJ1-2; 7 positions match TRBD1. V lost 9 bases and J lost 2; bases outside the gene matches: 3. Germline CDR1 MNHEY, CDR2 SMNVEV (reference sequence). This CDR3 has 12 residues. DNA of the CDR3: TGTGCCAGTTCGACAGGGAACTATGGCTACACCTTC. It specifies CASSTGNYGYTF.

The V and J genes are TRBV9 and TRBJ2-3, with 9 bases identical to TRBD2. Unmatched junction bases numbered 5, after V lost 0 bases and J lost 0 bases. Looked up from germline, CDR1 is SGDLS and CDR2 is YYNGEE. The CDR3 totals 17 residues. The CDR3 sequence is CASSVEGSGGSTDTQYF. For the CDR3, the DNA is TGTGCCAGCAGCGTAGAAGGTAGCGGGGGTAGCACAGATACGCAGTATTTT.

The chain is built from TRBV18 and TRBJ2-3; 8 bases agree with TRBD1. J lost 1 base, V lost 6 bases, and 9 bases had no gene match. The germline CDR1 and CDR2 sequences are KGHSH and LQKENI. The CDR3 consists of 16 residues. The CDR3: CASSSQGALGTDTQYF. The CDR3 nucleotides read TGTGCCAGCTCGTCGCAGGGGGCGCTTGGCACAGATACGCAGTATTTT.

About this clone itself: A read error may account for a junction end that differs from germline. The chain carries TRBV30 and TRBJ2-7; perhaps TRBD2 as D (6 bases). The CDR3 is 13 amino acids. Germline loops: CDR1 GTSNPN, CDR2 SVGIG (reference sequence). Here the CDR3 reads CARSQGGPYEQYF. The CDR3 DNA sequence: TGTGCCCGGAGTCAGGGAGGACCCTACGAGCAGTACTTC.

The rearrangement links TRBV6-1 to TRBJ2-3; 12 nucleotides align to TRBD2. This CDR3 contains 16 residues. The V and J ends lost 3 bases and 1 base, in that order; junction bases with no gene match: 2. Germline-derived CDR1 and CDR2 are MNHNS and SASEGT. In DNA, the CDR3 is TGTGCCAGCAGTGAGACTAGCGGGGGAGGCACAGATACGCAGTATTTT. The encoded protein is CASSETSGGGTDTQYF.

The chain joins TRBV4-2 to TRBJ1-6, with D tentatively TRBD1 (6 bases). The CDR3 runs 18 residues. Trimming took 2 bases from V and 4 from J, leaving 18 bases between them. In germline, CDR1 is LGHNA, CDR2 YNFKEQ. The CDR3 bases are TGTGCCAGCAGCCAATCATTTGGAGGGGGGGATTATAATTCACCCCTCCACTTT. Amino acids: CASSQSFGGGDYNSPLHF.

The CDR3 here is CASSLRQGNRRNQPQHF. DNA of the CDR3: TGTGCCAGCAGCCTTAGACAGGGGAATAGGCGCAATCAGCCCCAGCATTTT. This chain links TRBV3-1 (or the pseudogene TRBV3-2) with TRBJ1-5; 8 nucleotides line up with TRBD1. The CDR3 loop spans 17 amino acids. From germline, CDR1 is LGHDT and CDR2 YNNKEL (reference sequence). V lost 4 bases to trimming and J lost 2 bases; unmatched junction nucleotides: 10.

The table lists this clone with a few counts. The rearrangement uses TRBV10-2 and TRBJ2-3; 12 nucleotides align to TRBD2. Germline V lookup: CDR1 WSHSY, CDR2 SAAADI. This CDR3 comprises 15 residues. Trimming at V came to 3 bases and at J to 3 bases, leaving 1 base not matched to a gene. CDR3 sequence (DNA): TGCGCCAGCAGTGACACTAGCGGGGGGACAGATACGCAGTATTTT. Translated, it gives CASSDTSGGTDTQYF.

The V and J genes are TRBV7-2 and TRBJ2-6, with D tentatively TRBD2 (5 bases). Looked up from germline, CDR1 is SGHTA and CDR2 is FQGNSA. This CDR3 is 20 amino acids long. Trimming left V 0 bases short and J 0 bases short, with 18 bases between. The CDR3 DNA reads TGTGCCAGCAGCTTAGCTGACTATGGACGGGCACTCTCTGGGGCCAACGTCCTGACTTTC. Translating gives CASSLADYGRALSGANVLTF.

V usage is TRBV6-6 and J usage is TRBJ1-1, with TRBD1 matching over 11 bases. Germline CDR1 and CDR2: MNHNY and SVGAGI (reference sequence). With 5 bases clipped from V and 1 base from J, the junction kept 6 bases outside the gene matches. The CDR3 contains 16 residues. The CDR3 protein is CASSQGTGGWNTEAFF. The CDR3 DNA follows: TGTGCCAGCAGTCAGGGGACAGGGGGGTGGAACACTGAAGCTTTCTTT.

The CDR3 nucleotides are TGTGCCAGCAGTTCCCCCGGGACAGGTTCTTCCTACGAGCAGTACTTC. It translates to CASSSPGTGSSYEQYF. The chain uses TRBV28 and TRBJ2-7; 8 bases line up with TRBD1. The CDR3 runs to 16 residues. Germline V gene lookup returns CDR1 MDHEN and CDR2 SYDVKM. J gave up 1 base and V 4 bases, and 9 bases lay outside the gene matches. The variable domain in full, with the rest retrieved from reference TRBV28 and TRBJ2-7, is DVKVTQSSRYLVKRTGEKVFLECVQDMDHENMFWYRQDPGLGLRLIYFSYDVKMKEKGDIPEGYSVSREKKERFSLILESASTNQTSMYLCASSSPGTGSSYEQYFGPGTRLTVT.

The chain links TRBV6-5 to TRBJ2-3; 8 nucleotides agree with TRBD1. The V segment lost 6 bases and the J segment 4 bases; nucleotides outside the gene matches: 6. The germline V gene encodes CDR1 MNHEY and CDR2 SVGAGI. This CDR3 region has 14 residues. The CDR3 coding sequence is TGTGCCAGCAGCCAAATGACAGGGGCAGATACGCAGTATTTT. It translates to CASSQMTGADTQYF.

The J gene is TRBJ1-5, the V gene TRBV4-1, with D tentatively TRBD1 (5 bases). The germline V gene encodes CDR1 MGHRA and CDR2 YSYEKL. The CDR3 contains 16 residues. V was pared by 1 base and J by 7 bases, with 17 bases between. CDR3 coding DNA: TGCGCCAGCAGCCAAGTAGGAAGGGGATTCTGGCAGCCCCAGCATTTT. This gives the protein CASSQVGRGFWQPQHF.

The chain couples TRBV18 to TRBJ2-7; tentatively, D is TRBD1 (6 bases). The V end was cut by 0 bases, the J end by 3 bases, with 9 bases between. Germline lookup yields CDR1 KGHSH and CDR2 LQKENI. This CDR3 is 14 amino acids long. CDR3 nucleotide sequence: TGTGCCAGCTCACCACCCGAACAGGGCTACGAGCAGTACTTC. Amino acid sequence: CASSPPEQGYEQYF. Full variable domain (remainder filled in from reference TRBV18 and TRBJ2-7): NAGVMQNPRHLVRRRGQEARLRCSPMKGHSHVYWYRQLPEEGLKFMVYLQKENIIDESGMPKERFSAEFPKEGPSILRIQQVVRGDSAAYFCASSPPEQGYEQYFGPGTRLTVT.

This chain uses TRBV4-1 with TRBJ2-3; a possible D gene is TRBD2 (7 bases). Per germline, CDR1 MGHRA and CDR2 YSYEKL. With 5 bases removed from V and 7 bases from J, the gap between germline ends came to 22 bases. The CDR3 extends over 16 amino acids. CDR3 in amino acids: CASSGGAKGGVYTQYF. CDR3 coding DNA: TGCGCCAGCAGCGGGGGGGCCAAGGGCGGGGTATATACGCAGTATTTT.

The gene calls are TRBV2 and TRBJ1-2; D remains unclear. CDR1 SNHLY and CDR2 FYNNEI come from the germline V gene. CDR3 length: 14 residues. Trimming removed 6 bases at V and 4 bases at J, with 15 bases between. CDR3 sequence reads: CASSPDKSSYGYTF. The CDR3 coding sequence is TGTGCCAGCAGCCCCGACAAGTCCTCCTATGGCTACACCTTC. The variable domain in full, with the rest retrieved from reference TRBV2 and TRBJ1-2, is EPEVTQTPSHQVTQMGQEVILRCVPISNHLYFYWYRQILGQKVEFLVSFYNNEISEKSEIFDDQFSVERPDGSNFTLKIRSTKLEDSAMYFCASSPDKSSYGYTFGSGTRLTVV.